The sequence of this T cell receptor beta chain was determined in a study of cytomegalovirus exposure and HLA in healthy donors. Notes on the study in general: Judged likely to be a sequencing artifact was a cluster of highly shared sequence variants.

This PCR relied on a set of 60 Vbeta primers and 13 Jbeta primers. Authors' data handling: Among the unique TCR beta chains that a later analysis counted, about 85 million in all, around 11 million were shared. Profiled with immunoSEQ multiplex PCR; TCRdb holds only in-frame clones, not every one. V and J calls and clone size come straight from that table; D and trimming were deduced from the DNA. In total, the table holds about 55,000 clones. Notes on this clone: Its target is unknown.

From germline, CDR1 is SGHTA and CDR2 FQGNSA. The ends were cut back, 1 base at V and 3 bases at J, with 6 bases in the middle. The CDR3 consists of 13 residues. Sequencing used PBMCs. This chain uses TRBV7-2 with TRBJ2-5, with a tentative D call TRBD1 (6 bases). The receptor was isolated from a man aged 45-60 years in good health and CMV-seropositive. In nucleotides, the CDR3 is TGTGCCAGCAGCTTAGACAGGGAAGAGACCCAGTACTTC. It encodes CASSLDREETQYF.